This TCR beta chain was profiled in a study of blood T cell repertoires in COVID-19. Background on the study: Samples came from the United States, Italy and Spain, spanning acute and convalescent COVID-19.

The germline V gene has CDR1 MNHEY and CDR2 SMNVEV (reference sequence). V was pared by 8 bases and J by 0 bases, with 6 bases of the junction left unmatched. The CDR3 loop spans 14 amino acids. Source study methods: Quantification of nucleated cells was approximated via reference gene primer amplification. Sequencing used immunoSEQ multiplex PCR; TCRdb keeps in-frame clones, though not all of them. V and J calls and clone size are copied from that table; D and trimming were computed from the DNA. The sample carries 150,000 or so clones, over 70% recorded once. Participant-given clinical history determined each cohort assignment.

V and J are TRBV27 and TRBJ1-1; 7 bases are a match to TRBD1. The specimen was PBMCs or T cells enriched from blood (not recorded which). The TCR sequence derives from a woman aged 40 to 50 with acute COVID-19. CDR3 sequence (DNA): TGTGCCAGCTGCCTGACAGGGATGAACACTGAAGCTTTCTTT. Its protein product is CASCLTGMNTEAFF.